A selection of T cell receptor beta chains follows, all from one sample in a study of blood T cell repertoires in COVID-19. The table came from immunoSEQ multiplex PCR; TCRdb's copy has only in-frame clones and leaves some out. Found here are 120,000 to 150,000 clones, about 88% of them singletons; the top ten hold 2% to 2.5%. Source material: peripheral blood. The receptors shown here come from a human donor in a cohort sampled during active COVID-19. Both conserved end residues are part of each CDR3. The D gene is left open where the match is weak. Only part of the rows carry a size: once, few, many, or a class if the clone is expanded.

clone size: NA
D gene: NA
V gene: TRBV11-2
J gene: TRBJ1-2
CDR3 DNA: TGTGCCAGCAGCTTAGAGGGGATAGCGGCGGGCTACACCTTC
CDR3 protein: CASSLEGIAAGYTF

clone size: NA
D gene: NA
V gene: TRBV6-5
J gene: TRBJ1-1
CDR3 DNA: TGTGCCAGCACCCCTGCAGGGTTGAACACTGAAGCTTTCTTT
CDR3 protein: CASTPAGLNTEAFF

clone size: NA
D gene: NA
V gene: TRBV6-5
J gene: TRBJ1-5
CDR3 DNA: TGTGCCAGCAGTCCCCGGAGTGGGCAGCCCCAGCATTTT
CDR3 protein: CASSPRSGQPQHF

clone size: NA
D gene: TRBD1
V gene: TRBV5-4
J gene: TRBJ2-7
CDR3 DNA: TGTGCCAGCAGCTTAGGGGGGACAGGGGTCTCAGTAAAGCAGTACTTC
CDR3 protein: CASSLGGTGVSVKQYF

clone size: NA
D gene: TRBD1
V gene: TRBV7-2
J gene: TRBJ2-5
CDR3 DNA: TGTGCCAGCAGACCGGACAGGGGGTACCAAGAGACCCAGTACTTC
CDR3 protein: CASRPDRGYQETQYF

clone size: NA
D gene: NA
V gene: TRBV7-2
J gene: TRBJ2-3
CDR3 DNA: TGTGCCAGCAGCTTAGATCCTCGCCGCGCCGACACAGATACGCAGTATTTT
CDR3 protein: CASSLDPRRADTDTQYF

clone size: NA
D gene: NA
V gene: TRBV18
J gene: TRBJ2-5
CDR3 DNA: TGTGCCAGCTCACCACCCTCGAGCCAAGAGACCCAGTACTTC
CDR3 protein: CASSPPSSQETQYF

clone size: NA
D gene: TRBD2
V gene: TRBV28
J gene: TRBJ2-3
CDR3 DNA: TGTGCCAGCAGTCCACTCCTAGCGGTAGACACAGATACGCAGTATTTT
CDR3 protein: CASSPLLAVDTDTQYF

clone size: NA
D gene: NA
V gene: TRBV28
J gene: TRBJ1-2
CDR3 DNA: TGTGCCAGCAGTGATCCCAGGCAGTATGGCTACACCTTC
CDR3 protein: CASSDPRQYGYTF

clone size: NA
D gene: TRBD1
V gene: TRBV11-1
J gene: TRBJ1-2
CDR3 DNA: TGTGCCAGCAGCTTTCACACAGGGGGCTATGGCTACACCTTC
CDR3 protein: CASSFHTGGYGYTF

clone size: NA
D gene: TRBD1
V gene: TRBV5-1
J gene: TRBJ2-2
CDR3 DNA: TGCGCCAGCAGCCTGGAATACAGGGGGAGAACCGGGGAGCTGTTTTTT
CDR3 protein: CASSLEYRGRTGELFF

clone size: few
D gene: TRBD1
V gene: TRBV28
J gene: TRBJ2-2
CDR3 DNA: TGTGCCAGCAGTCCCAGGGGGACGAACACCGGGGAGCTGTTTTTT
CDR3 protein: CASSPRGTNTGELFF

clone size: NA
D gene: TRBD2
V gene: TRBV7-3
J gene: TRBJ2-1
CDR3 DNA: TGTGCCAGCAGCGGACTAGCGGGATCCTACAATGAGCAGTTCTTC
CDR3 protein: CASSGLAGSYNEQFF

clone size: NA
D gene: NA
V gene: TRBV27
J gene: TRBJ1-2
CDR3 DNA: TGTGCCAGCAGTTTCAGAGGGGGTACTGGCTACACCTTC
CDR3 protein: CASSFRGGTGYTF

clone size: NA
D gene: NA
V gene: TRBV5-1
J gene: TRBJ2-1
CDR3 DNA: TGCGCCAGCAGCTTGACAGGTGAACTGTCACGGGAGCAGTTCTTC
CDR3 protein: CASSLTGELSREQFF

clone size: NA
D gene: NA
V gene: TRBV6-6
J gene: TRBJ1-1
CDR3 DNA: TGTGCCAGCAGTTACAGGAGGGAGTCGCTAGGTGAAGCTTTCTTT
CDR3 protein: CASSYRRESLGEAFF

clone size: NA
D gene: TRBD1
V gene: TRBV7-3
J gene: TRBJ2-6
CDR3 DNA: TGTGCCAGCAGACCTGGGACAGGGCTTGGGGCCAACGTCCTGACTTTC
CDR3 protein: CASRPGTGLGANVLTF

clone size: many
D gene: TRBD1
V gene: TRBV25-1
J gene: TRBJ1-1
CDR3 DNA: TGTGCCAGCAGTCGTCAGACAGGGATGAACACTGAAGCTTTCTTT
CDR3 protein: CASSRQTGMNTEAFF